The 23 T cell receptor beta chains below were found in one sample sequenced in a study of T cell responses to AZD1222 COVID-19 vaccine. Sequencing used immunoSEQ multiplex PCR; TCRdb keeps in-frame clones, though not all of them. The sample shows around 92,000 clones, about nine tenths of them seen only once. Sequenced material: peripheral blood, taken on day 0 of AZD1222 vaccination. Every receptor here comes from an adult in good health.

This chain uses TRBV12-3 or TRBV12-4 with TRBJ2-5; 8 nucleotides agree with TRBD1. V was clipped by 7 bases and J by 4 bases; unmatched bases: 5. CDR3 size: 13 residues. In DNA form, the CDR3 reads TGTGCCAGCACCCAGGGGGCCAGAGAGACCCAGTACTTC. Translation gives CASTQGARETQYF.

This chain connects TRBV2 to TRBJ2-3; 7 nucleotides match TRBD2. The CDR3 has 14 residues. The V and J ends lost 9 bases and 3 bases, in that order; junction bases with no gene match: 9. Germline V gives CDR1 SNHLY, CDR2 FYNNEI. CDR3 residues: CASWGGRVTDTQYF. CDR3 DNA sequence: TGTGCCAGTTGGGGCGGGAGAGTGACAGATACGCAGTATTTT.

This chain links TRBV27 with TRBJ2-3; D may correspond to TRBD1 or TRBD2 (6 bases each). Trimming stripped 8 bases from V and 3 bases from J, with 15 bases between. Germline V lookup: CDR1 MNHEY, CDR2 SMNVEV (reference sequence). The CDR3 is 14 amino acids. The CDR3 bases are TGTGCCAGCTATGAGTCGGGGGCAACAGATACGCAGTATTTT. It translates to CASYESGATDTQYF.

The chain combines TRBV28 with TRBJ2-7, with TRBD2 as a possible D gene (7 bases). The CDR3 length is 13 residues. Trimming pared 7 bases from V and 2 bases from J, leaving 12 bases between. Per germline, CDR1 MDHEN and CDR2 SYDVKM. The CDR3 DNA follows: TGTGCCAGCAATATCGGGGGGCCCTACGAGCAGTACTTC. Protein product: CASNIGGPYEQYF.

This clone was seen just once. This chain uses TRBV10-1 with TRBJ1-4; 11 bases agree with TRBD1. This CDR3 region has 20 residues. Trimming took 6 bases from V and 3 from J; bases not matched to a gene: 18. The V gene's germline CDR1 is WNHNN and CDR2 SYGVQD (reference sequence). The CDR3 DNA follows: TGCGCCAGCAGAAAACAAACCGGGACAGGGGGGAACTTGTCTAATGAAAAACTGTTTTTT. It yields the protein CASRKQTGTGGNLSNEKLFF.

V and J are TRBV9 and TRBJ1-1; no clear D gene. This CDR3 region has 13 residues. Trimming removed 1 base from V and 4 bases from J, with 8 bases in between. Germline CDR1 and CDR2: SGDLS and YYNGEE. For the CDR3, the DNA is TGTGCCAGCAGCGTAATGGGGAGCACTGAAGCTTTCTTT. This translates into CASSVMGSTEAFF.

V and J are TRBV13 and TRBJ1-1; 7 nucleotides align to TRBD1. There are 14 residues in the CDR3. Germline lookup yields CDR1 PRHDT and CDR2 FYEKMQ (reference sequence). With V trimmed by 5 bases and J by 4 bases, 7 bases remained unmatched. DNA of the CDR3: TGTGCCAGCAGCCCACTCGGGACAGCCACTGAAGCTTTCTTT. Translation gives CASSPLGTATEAFF.

The gene calls are TRBV28 and TRBJ1-6; D ambiguous. Trimming removed 7 bases from V and 14 bases from J, with 15 bases in between. CDR3 size: 12 residues. CDR1 and CDR2 from the germline V gene are MDHEN and SYDVKM. The CDR3 sequence is CASTPTFPTLHF. DNA of the CDR3: TGTGCCAGCACCCCGACGTTCCCTACCCTCCACTTT. The full variable domain, its missing parts supplied by reference TRBV28 and TRBJ1-6, is DVKVTQSSRYLVKRTGEKVFLECVQDMDHENMFWYRQDPGLGLRLIYFSYDVKMKEKGDIPEGYSVSREKKERFSLILESASTNQTSMYLCASTPTFPTLHFGNGTRLTVT.

The J gene is TRBJ2-3, the V gene TRBV10-3, with TRBD2 as a possible D gene (6 bases). In germline, CDR1 is ENHRY, CDR2 SYGVKD. Between the trimmed V and J ends, which lost 8 bases and 0 bases, there was a span of 6 bases. This CDR3 has 12 residues. CDR3 sequence (DNA): TGTGCCATCGGGGGGAGCACAGATACGCAGTATTTT. Its protein is CAIGGSTDTQYF.

CDR3 sequence (DNA): TGCGCCAGCAGGGACACCGGGACTAGCGAGGGAGAGCAGTTCTTC. This gives the protein CASRDTGTSEGEQFF. This chain links TRBV10-2 with TRBJ2-1; TRBD2 agrees at 10 bases. Germline lookup yields CDR1 WSHSY and CDR2 SAAADI. Unmatched junction bases numbered 12, after V lost 6 bases and J lost 10 bases. The CDR3 spans 15 residues.

This chain joins TRBV21-1 and TRBJ2-1; TRBD1 is the table's D call, not checked against the DNA. TRBV21-1 is an annotated pseudogene. The CDR3 extends over 18 amino acids. This CDR3 reads CARRGGKDPRSSYNEQFF. The CDR3 region has the DNA TGTGCTCGCAGAGGGGGTAAGGACCCCAGGAGCTCCTACAATGAGCAGTTCTTC.

The chain is built from TRBV9 and TRBJ2-7, with D maybe TRBD2 (6 bases). CDR1 is SGDLS, CDR2 YYNGEE, per germline. V was cut by 4 bases and J by 2 bases, with 13 bases left in between. CDR3 size: 14 residues. The CDR3 region is CASSPGGSTYEQYF. CDR3 DNA sequence: TGTGCCAGCAGCCCAGGAGGGTCGACCTACGAGCAGTACTTC.

This clone occurred once. The V call is TRBV28, the J call TRBJ1-4, with TRBD1 as a possible D gene (5 bases). Trimming removed 9 bases at V and 0 bases at J, with 11 bases between. The CDR3 loop spans 14 amino acids. Germline CDR1 is MDHEN and CDR2 is SYDVKM. The DNA for the CDR3 is TGTGCCAGTGTAGGGGTCGCAACTAATGAAAAACTGTTTTTT. Translating it yields CASVGVATNEKLFF.

The rearrangement uses TRBV7-2 and TRBJ2-1, with a possible D match to TRBD2 (6 bases). This CDR3 spans 15 amino acids. Trimming cost V 0 bases and J 5 bases, with 11 bases left between them. The germline CDR1 and CDR2 sequences are SGHTA and FQGNSA. CDR3 in DNA: TGTGCCAGCAGCTTAGCGGAGACTAGGGACAATGAGCAGTTCTTC. Translated: CASSLAETRDNEQFF.

V is TRBV20-1 and J is TRBJ2-3, with 9 positions matching TRBD2. Germline CDR1 and CDR2: DFQATT and SNEGSKA (reference sequence). V was clipped by 3 bases and J by 0 bases; unmatched bases: 7. The CDR3 extends over 16 amino acids. CDR3 loop: CSASAGGRSSTDTQYF. The CDR3, as DNA: TGCAGTGCTAGTGCGGGGGGGCGATCTAGCACAGATACGCAGTATTTT.

This clone was observed once. The rearrangement uses TRBV19 and TRBJ1-1, with D possibly being TRBD1 (5 bases). The length of the CDR3 is 14 residues. Trimming removed 6 bases from V and 3 bases from J, with 14 bases in between. Germline loops: CDR1 LNHDA, CDR2 SQIVND (reference sequence). The CDR3 region is CASSPTQGYTEAFF. Written as DNA, the CDR3 is TGTGCCAGTAGCCCTACCCAGGGCTACACTGAAGCTTTCTTT.

The J gene is TRBJ2-7, the V gene TRBV6-1; 7 bases match TRBD2. Germline values: CDR1 MNHNS, CDR2 SASEGT. CDR3 length: 13 residues. Losses at the gene ends were 6 bases for V and 6 bases for J; bases not matched to a gene: 8. CDR3 bases: TGTGCCAGCAGCAGCGGGGTTATTCGCGAGCAGTACTTC. Amino acids: CASSSGVIREQYF.

This clone was picked up one time. As DNA, the CDR3 is TGCAGCGTGATACAGGGCTACTCTGGAAACACCATATATTTT. Its protein is CSVIQGYSGNTIYF. The chain joins TRBV29-1 to TRBJ1-3, with D tentatively TRBD1 (6 bases). The germline gives CDR1 SQVTM, CDR2 ANQGSEA. The CDR3 length is 14 residues. V dropped 6 bases and J dropped 0 bases, with 12 bases sitting between them.

V gene TRBV6-1 combines with J gene TRBJ2-7; possibly TRBD1 or TRBD2 for D (5 bases each). The CDR3 has 14 amino acids. Per germline, CDR1 MNHNS and CDR2 SASEGT. V lost 1 base and J lost 3, with 10 bases in between. CDR3 region: CASSEGGPYYEQYF. The CDR3 region has the DNA TGTGCCAGCAGTGAAGGGGGACCTTACTACGAGCAGTACTTC.

The rearrangement joins TRBV24-1 to TRBJ2-2, with 10 bases aligning to TRBD2. This CDR3 is 16 amino acids long. V lost 3 bases and J lost 2; bases outside the gene matches: 2. CDR1 and CDR2 from the germline V gene are KGHDR and SFDVKD. The CDR3, as DNA: TGTGCCACCAGTGATCCTAGCGGGAGTAACACCGGGGAGCTGTTTTTT. This sequence encodes CATSDPSGSNTGELFF.

The rearrangement links TRBV2 to TRBJ2-7, with D tentatively TRBD1 (6 bases). CDR1 SNHLY and CDR2 FYNNEI come from the germline V gene. The CDR3 has 12 amino acids. V lost 6 bases and J lost 4, with 10 bases in between. The DNA for the CDR3 is TGTGCCAGCAGACCCAGGGGTTACGAGCAGTACTTC. It codes for CASRPRGYEQYF.

The chain uses TRBV6-6 and TRBJ2-3; 9 nucleotides agree with TRBD2. The CDR3 runs to 16 residues. In germline, CDR1 is MNHNY, CDR2 SVGAGI (reference sequence). Trimming took 1 base from V and 3 from J; bases not matched to a gene: 5. As DNA, the CDR3 is TGTGCCAGCAGTTACTTTAGCGGGGGAGCTACAGATACGCAGTATTTT. Protein: CASSYFSGGATDTQYF.

The J gene is TRBJ1-2, the V gene TRBV4-1; the D is unclear. The CDR3 is made up of 14 amino acids. Germline values: CDR1 MGHRA, CDR2 YSYEKL. V lost 6 bases to trimming and J lost 2 bases, with 13 bases between them. For the CDR3, the DNA is TGCGCCAGCAGTCAGGTAGTAGGGAACTATGGCTACACCTTC. Protein product: CASSQVVGNYGYTF.